This record concerns one TCR beta chain sequence. The sample is drawn from a study of CD8+CD57+ T cells in acquired aplastic anemia. Study-level information: Quantities of DNA derived from sorted CD4+ and CD8+ cells averaged approximately 3.3 ug.

Profiling of TCR beta VDJ combinations and CDR3 sequences used genomic DNA as template. MiXCR was run by TCRdb on the reads, yielding one entry per CDR3 protein. The table lists some 180,000 distinct CDR3 sequences, around 45% of them singletons. Germline lookup yields CDR1 DFQATT and CDR2 SNEGSKA (reference sequence). The CDR3 spans 13 residues. Between the trimmed V and J ends, which lost 5 bases and 5 bases, there was a span of 15 bases. The sample taken for sequencing was sorted CD4+, CD8+, or CD8+CD57+ T cells (not recorded which) from PBMCs. This chain joins TRBV20-1 and TRBJ2-5, with unresolved D. The receptor's source is a human donor in good health. The CDR3 coding sequence is TGCAGTGCTGACAAGGTCACCGGGGAGACCCAGTACTTC. This gives the protein CSADKVTGETQYF.